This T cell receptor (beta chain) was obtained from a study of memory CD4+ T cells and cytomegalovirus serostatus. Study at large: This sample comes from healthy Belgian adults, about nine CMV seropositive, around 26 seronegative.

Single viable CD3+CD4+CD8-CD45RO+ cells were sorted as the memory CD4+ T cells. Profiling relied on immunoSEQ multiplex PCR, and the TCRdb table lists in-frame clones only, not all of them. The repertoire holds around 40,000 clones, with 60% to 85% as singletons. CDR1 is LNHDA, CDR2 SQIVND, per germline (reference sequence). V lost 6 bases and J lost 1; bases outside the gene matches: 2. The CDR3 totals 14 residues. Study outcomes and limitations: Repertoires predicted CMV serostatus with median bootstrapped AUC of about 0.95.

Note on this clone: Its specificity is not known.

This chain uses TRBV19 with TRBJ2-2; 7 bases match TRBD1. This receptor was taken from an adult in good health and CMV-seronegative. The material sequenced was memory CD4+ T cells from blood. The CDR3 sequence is CASSNRGNTGELFF. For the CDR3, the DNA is TGTGCCAGTAGCAACAGGGGGAACACCGGGGAGCTGTTTTTT.